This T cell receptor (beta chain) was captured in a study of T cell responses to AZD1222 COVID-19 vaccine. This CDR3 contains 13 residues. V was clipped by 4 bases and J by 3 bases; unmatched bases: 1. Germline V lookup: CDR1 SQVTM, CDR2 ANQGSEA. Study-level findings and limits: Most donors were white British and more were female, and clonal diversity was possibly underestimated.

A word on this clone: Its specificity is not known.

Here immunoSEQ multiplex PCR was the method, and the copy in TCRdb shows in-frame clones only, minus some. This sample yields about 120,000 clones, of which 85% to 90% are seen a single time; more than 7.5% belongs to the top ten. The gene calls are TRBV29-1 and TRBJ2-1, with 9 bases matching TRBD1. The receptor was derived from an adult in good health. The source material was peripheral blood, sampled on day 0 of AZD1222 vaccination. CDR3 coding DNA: TGCAGCGTTGGGGACAGGGTCTACAATGAGCAGTTCTTC. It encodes CSVGDRVYNEQFF.